One and the same sample provided the 18 T cell receptor beta chains below, sequenced in a study of T cell changes during pregnancy in multiple sclerosis. TCRdb keeps only in-frame clones here, not all; method: immunoSEQ multiplex PCR. The sample includes fewer than 70,000 clones, 92% of them seen just once. The sample was peripheral blood, taken in the second trimester of pregnancy. The receptors were gathered from a female donor in good health, enrolled as a control in a pregnancy study.

The V call is TRBV2, the J call TRBJ1-1, with a tentative D call TRBD1 (5 bases). This CDR3 has 13 amino acids. Germline CDR1 reads SNHLY; CDR2 reads FYNNEI. V dropped 6 bases and J dropped 6 bases, with 14 bases sitting between them. CDR3 coding DNA: TGTGCCAGCAGCGCATCAGGGAAGGCTGAAGCTTTCTTT. Its translation: CASSASGKAEAFF. Drawing the rest from reference TRBV2 and TRBJ1-1, the complete variable domain is EPEVTQTPSHQVTQMGQEVILRCVPISNHLYFYWYRQILGQKVEFLVSFYNNEISEKSEIFDDQFSVERPDGSNFTLKIRSTKLEDSAMYFCASSASGKAEAFFGQGTRLTVV.

V and J are TRBV13 and TRBJ2-7; 7 nucleotides align to TRBD1. V dropped 8 bases and J dropped 0; count of bases not matched to a gene: 7. The CDR3 contains 14 residues. Germline values: CDR1 PRHDT, CDR2 FYEKMQ (reference sequence). The CDR3: CASAEGTASYEQYF. In DNA form, the CDR3 reads TGTGCCAGCGCAGAGGGGACAGCCTCCTACGAGCAGTACTTC.

This clone showed up just once. The chain combines TRBV7-3 with TRBJ2-2; D is possibly TRBD2 (5 bases). Trimming took off 0 bases at V and 7 bases at J, with 6 bases between the two ends. Germline V gene lookup returns CDR1 SGHTA and CDR2 FQGTGA. This CDR3 contains 13 residues. This CDR3 is CASSLTEGGELFF. The CDR3 bases are TGTGCCAGCAGCTTAACAGAGGGCGGGGAGCTGTTTTTT.

This clone was recorded only once. This rearrangement joins TRBV5-1 to TRBJ2-7; 7 nucleotides align to TRBD1. CDR1 and CDR2 from the germline V gene are SGHRS and YFSETQ. The V gene end was trimmed by 4 bases and the J gene end by 3 bases; junction bases not matched to a gene: 7. The CDR3 covers 14 residues. CDR3 nucleotides: TGCGCCAGCAGCGGATATGGGACAGACTACGAGCAGTACTTC. It specifies CASSGYGTDYEQYF.

There are a few counts of this clone. The chain uses TRBV29-1 and TRBJ2-5; weak D call: TRBD2 (6 bases). CDR1 is SQVTM and CDR2 is ANQGSEA in the germline V gene. With 6 bases removed from V and 5 bases from J, the gap between germline ends came to 22 bases. The CDR3 consists of 15 residues. DNA of the CDR3: TGCAGCGTCCTACCACAGTGGGGGGTAGCGGAGACCCAGTACTTC. It yields the protein CSVLPQWGVAETQYF.

V and J are TRBV27 and TRBJ2-7, with 9 bases lining up with TRBD2. The V gene's germline CDR1 is MNHEY and CDR2 SMNVEV (reference sequence). With V trimmed by 5 bases and J by 5 bases, 13 bases remained unmatched. The length of the CDR3 is 16 residues. Here the CDR3 reads CASSRDRAGGPDEQYF. The CDR3 DNA reads TGTGCCAGCAGTAGAGACCGAGCGGGAGGACCGGACGAGCAGTACTTC.

For this clone: One junction end disagrees with the germline gene, perhaps due to a read error. This chain joins TRBV7-9 and TRBJ1-3; 8 bases agree with TRBD1. Per the germline V gene, CDR1 is SEHNR and CDR2 is FQNEAQ (reference sequence). The CDR3 sequence is 17 residues long. CDR3: CACRRTGTSTDGNTIYF. Here the CDR3 DNA reads TGTGCCTGCAGGAGGACAGGGACCTCTACGGACGGAAACACCATATATTTT. The full variable domain, rest sourced from reference TRBV7-9 and TRBJ1-3, is DTGVSQNPRHKITKRGQNVTFRCDPISEHNRLYWYRQTLGQGPEFLTYFQNEAQLEKSRLLSDRFSAERPKGSFSTLEIQRTEQGDSAMYLCACRRTGTSTDGNTIYFGEGSWLTVV.

This clone has only a few counts. Other DNA sequences of this sample code for an identical CDR3. This rearrangement joins TRBV6-5 to TRBJ2-7; possible D gene TRBD1, 6 bases. The CDR3 totals 11 residues. CDR1 and CDR2 from the germline V gene are MNHEY and SVGAGI. The ends were cut back, 9 bases at V and 3 bases at J, with 9 bases in the middle. The CDR3 region is CASRDNYEQYF. The CDR3 region has the DNA TGTGCCAGTAGGGACAACTACGAGCAGTACTTC.

The J gene is TRBJ2-2, the V gene TRBV30, with a possible D match to TRBD2 (5 bases). The CDR3 covers 13 residues. Germline loops: CDR1 GTSNPN, CDR2 SVGIG (reference sequence). V was pared by 0 bases and J by 8 bases, with 10 bases between. The CDR3 is CAWSVGGRGELFF. CDR3 bases: TGTGCCTGGAGTGTCGGAGGTCGTGGGGAGCTGTTTTTT.

The chain recombines TRBV2 with TRBJ2-5, with a tentative D call TRBD1 (6 bases). CDR3 size: 15 residues. The germline V gene has CDR1 SNHLY and CDR2 FYNNEI. The V and J ends lost 7 bases and 7 bases respectively, with 22 bases between them. CDR3 coding DNA: TGTGCCAGCACATTAGGGGGACCTCGATCCGGGACCCAGTACTTC. Translation: CASTLGGPRSGTQYF.

The chain has TRBV5-6 and TRBJ1-4, with 8 bases identical to TRBD1. V gave up 3 bases and J gave up 5 bases; unmatched junction bases: 6. CDR3 length: 15 amino acids. The germline CDR1 and CDR2 sequences are SGHDT and YYEEEE. CDR3: CASSSGTGLNEKLFF. Written as DNA, the CDR3 is TGTGCCAGCAGCTCTGGGACAGGATTGAATGAAAAACTGTTTTTT.

The V gene is TRBV4-3, the J gene TRBJ2-5; D uncertain. Germline V gives CDR1 LGHNA, CDR2 YSLEER. The V and J ends lost 0 bases and 4 bases respectively, with 9 bases between them. This CDR3 contains 14 residues. The DNA for the CDR3 is TGCGCCAGCAGCCAAGATTCCAGAAGAGAGACCCAGTACTTC. Its translation: CASSQDSRRETQYF.

V is TRBV4-1 and J is TRBJ2-1, with 12 bases aligning to TRBD2. CDR3 length: 16 amino acids. The germline gives CDR1 MGHRA, CDR2 YSYEKL. V dropped 1 base and J dropped 6; count of bases not matched to a gene: 4. The CDR3 nucleotides read TGCGCCAGCAGCCAAGTCGGACTAGCGGGACGCAATGAGCAGTTCTTC. It translates to CASSQVGLAGRNEQFF.

This rearrangement joins TRBV15 to TRBJ2-1; weak D call: TRBD1 (5 bases). The CDR3 is 16 amino acids. Trimming removed 4 bases at V and 0 bases at J, with 13 bases between. Germline assignment: CDR1 LNHNV and CDR2 YYDKDF (reference sequence). The DNA of the CDR3 is TGTGCCACCAGCACCCGTGGGGCTTCCTCCTACAATGAGCAGTTCTTC. It translates to CATSTRGASSYNEQFF.

This chain joins TRBV6-4 and TRBJ2-3; 12 bases align to TRBD2. V lost 3 bases, J lost 6 bases, and 4 bases stayed unmatched. The CDR3 consists of 15 residues. Germline V gene sequence: CDR1 MRHNA, CDR2 SNTAGT. CDR3 in amino acids: CASSELAGGPDTQYF. DNA of the CDR3: TGTGCCAGCAGTGAACTAGCGGGGGGCCCCGATACGCAGTATTTT.

The chain recombines TRBV29-1 with TRBJ1-2, with D tentatively TRBD1 (6 bases). The CDR3 is 12 amino acids. Germline CDR1 reads SQVTM; CDR2 reads ANQGSEA. V shed 7 bases and J shed 5 bases, with 14 bases lying between them. Written as DNA, the CDR3 is TGCAGCGCTTCAGGACAGTCGTATGGCTACACCTTC. As protein: CSASGQSYGYTF.

V and J are TRBV4-2 and TRBJ2-3, with a tentative D call TRBD2 (6 bases). CDR3 length: 17 amino acids. V dropped 0 bases and J dropped 5 bases, with 18 bases sitting between them. Germline loops: CDR1 LGHNA, CDR2 YNFKEQ. The CDR3 bases are TGTGCCAGCAGCCAAGATGTACCTAGCGCAGGAGAAGATACGCAGTATTTT. It specifies CASSQDVPSAGEDTQYF.

This chain links TRBV19 with TRBJ1-1, with 10 bases aligning to TRBD1. Trimming removed 6 bases from V and 6 bases from J; junction bases left unmatched: 7. CDR1 is LNHDA and CDR2 is SQIVND in the germline V gene (reference sequence). The CDR3 length is 14 residues. CDR3 sequence (DNA): TGTGCCAGTAGAGAGCCGGGACAGGGGTCTGAAGCTTTCTTT. Its protein product is CASREPGQGSEAFF.